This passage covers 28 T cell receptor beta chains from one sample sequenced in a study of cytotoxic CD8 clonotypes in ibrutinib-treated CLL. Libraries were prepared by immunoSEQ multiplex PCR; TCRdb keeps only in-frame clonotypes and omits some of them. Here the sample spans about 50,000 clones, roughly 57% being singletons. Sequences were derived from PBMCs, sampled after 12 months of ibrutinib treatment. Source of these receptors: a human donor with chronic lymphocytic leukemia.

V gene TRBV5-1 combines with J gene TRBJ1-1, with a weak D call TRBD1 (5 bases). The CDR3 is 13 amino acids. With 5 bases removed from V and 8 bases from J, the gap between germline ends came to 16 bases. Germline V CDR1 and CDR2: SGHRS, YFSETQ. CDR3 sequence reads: CASSSGGDPEAFF. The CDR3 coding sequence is TGCGCCAGCAGTTCGGGAGGGGACCCCGAAGCTTTCTTT. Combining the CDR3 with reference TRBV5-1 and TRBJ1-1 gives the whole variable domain KAGVTQTPRYLIKTRGQQVTLSCSPISGHRSVSWYQQTPGQGLQFLFEYFSETQRNKGNFPGRFSGRQFSNSRSEMNVSTLELGDSALYLCASSSGGDPEAFFGQGTRLTVV.

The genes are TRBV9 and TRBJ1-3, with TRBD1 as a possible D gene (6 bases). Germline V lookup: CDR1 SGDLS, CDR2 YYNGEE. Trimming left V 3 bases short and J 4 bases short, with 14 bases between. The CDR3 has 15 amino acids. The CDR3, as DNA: TGTGCCAGCAGCGCAACAGGGTCGGCGGGAAACACCATATATTTT. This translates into CASSATGSAGNTIYF. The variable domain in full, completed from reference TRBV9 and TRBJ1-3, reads DSGVTQTPKHLITATGQRVTLRCSPRSGDLSVYWYQQSLDQGLQFLIQYYNGEERAKGNILERFSAQQFPDLHSELNLSSLELGDSALYFCASSATGSAGNTIYFGEGSWLTVV.

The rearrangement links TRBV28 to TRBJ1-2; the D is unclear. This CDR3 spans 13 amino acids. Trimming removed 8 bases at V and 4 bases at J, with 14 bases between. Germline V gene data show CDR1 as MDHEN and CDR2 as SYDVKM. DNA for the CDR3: TGTGCCAGCGGACCCCCGTACTTCTATGGCTACACCTTC. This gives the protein CASGPPYFYGYTF.

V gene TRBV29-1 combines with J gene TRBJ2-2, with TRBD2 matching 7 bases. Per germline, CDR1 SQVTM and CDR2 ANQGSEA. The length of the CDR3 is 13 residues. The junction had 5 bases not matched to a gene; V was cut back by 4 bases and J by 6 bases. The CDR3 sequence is CSVVLGGAGELFF. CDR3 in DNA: TGCAGCGTTGTATTGGGAGGGGCCGGGGAGCTGTTTTTT.

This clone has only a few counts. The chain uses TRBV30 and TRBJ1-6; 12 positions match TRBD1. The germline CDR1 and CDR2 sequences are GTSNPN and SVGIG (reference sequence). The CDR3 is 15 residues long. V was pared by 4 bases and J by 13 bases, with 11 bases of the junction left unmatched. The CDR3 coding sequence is TGTGCCTGGAACTTAGGGACAGGGGGCCCCTCCCCCCTCCACTTT. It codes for CAWNLGTGGPSPLHF.

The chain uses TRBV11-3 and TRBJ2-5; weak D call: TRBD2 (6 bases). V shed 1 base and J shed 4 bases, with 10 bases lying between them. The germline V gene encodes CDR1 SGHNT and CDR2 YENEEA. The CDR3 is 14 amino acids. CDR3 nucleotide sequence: TGTGCCAGCAGCTTAGGGCGGGACCGAGAGACCCAGTACTTC. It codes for CASSLGRDRETQYF.

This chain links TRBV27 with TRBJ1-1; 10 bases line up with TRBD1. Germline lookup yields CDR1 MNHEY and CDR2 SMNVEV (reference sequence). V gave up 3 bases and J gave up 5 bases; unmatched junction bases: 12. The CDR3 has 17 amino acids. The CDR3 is CASSLTGTGVSRTEAFF. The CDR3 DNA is TGTGCCAGCAGTTTGACCGGGACAGGGGTGAGTCGGACTGAAGCTTTCTTT.

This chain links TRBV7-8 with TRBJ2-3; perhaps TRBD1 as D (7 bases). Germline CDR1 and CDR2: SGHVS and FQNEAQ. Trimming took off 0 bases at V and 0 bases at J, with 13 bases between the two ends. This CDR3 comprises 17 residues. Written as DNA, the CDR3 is TGTGCCAGCAGCTTAGCGTGGAGGGGGCTGAGCACAGATACGCAGTATTTT. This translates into CASSLAWRGLSTDTQYF.

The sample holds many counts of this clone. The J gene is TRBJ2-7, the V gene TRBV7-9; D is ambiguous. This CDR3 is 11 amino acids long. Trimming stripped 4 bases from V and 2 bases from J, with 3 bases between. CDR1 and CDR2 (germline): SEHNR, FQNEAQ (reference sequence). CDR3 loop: CASSSTYEQYF. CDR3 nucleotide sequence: TGTGCCAGCAGCTCTACCTACGAGCAGTACTTC. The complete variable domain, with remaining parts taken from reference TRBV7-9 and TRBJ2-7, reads DTGVSQNPRHKITKRGQNVTFRCDPISEHNRLYWYRQTLGQGPEFLTYFQNEAQLEKSRLLSDRFSAERPKGSFSTLEIQRTEQGDSAMYLCASSSTYEQYFGPGTRLTVT.

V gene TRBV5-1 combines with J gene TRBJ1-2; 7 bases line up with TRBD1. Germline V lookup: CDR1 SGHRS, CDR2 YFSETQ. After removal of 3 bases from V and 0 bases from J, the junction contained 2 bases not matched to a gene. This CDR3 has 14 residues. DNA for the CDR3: TGCGCCAGCAGCTCTCAGGGGGCTAACTATGGCTACACCTTC. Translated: CASSSQGANYGYTF.

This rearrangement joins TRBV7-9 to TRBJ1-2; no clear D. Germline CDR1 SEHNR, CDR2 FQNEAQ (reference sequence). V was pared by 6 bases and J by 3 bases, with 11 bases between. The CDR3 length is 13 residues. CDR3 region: CASSENKDYGYTF. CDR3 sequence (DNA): TGTGCCAGCAGTGAAAACAAGGACTATGGCTACACCTTC.

The CDR3 reads CASGPGTGENIQYF. CDR3 nucleotide sequence: TGTGCTAGTGGACCCGGGACAGGGGAAAACATTCAGTACTTC. The V gene is TRBV12-5, the J gene TRBJ2-4; TRBD1 agrees at 10 bases. The CDR3 loop spans 14 amino acids. The J segment lost 5 bases and the V segment lost 6 bases, leaving 4 bases of the junction unmatched. Germline CDR1 and CDR2: LGHNT and FRNRAP.

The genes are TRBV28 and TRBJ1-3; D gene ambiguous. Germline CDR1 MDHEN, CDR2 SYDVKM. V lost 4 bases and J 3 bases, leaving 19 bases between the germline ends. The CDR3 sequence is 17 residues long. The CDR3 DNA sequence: TGTGCCAGCAGTTACCTTAAATCGGGTCTGGGTGGAAACACCATATATTTT. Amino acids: CASSYLKSGLGGNTIYF.

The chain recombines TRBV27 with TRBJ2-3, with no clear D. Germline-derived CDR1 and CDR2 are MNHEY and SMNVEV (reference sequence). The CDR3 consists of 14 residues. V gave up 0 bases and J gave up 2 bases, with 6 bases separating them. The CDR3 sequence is CASSLSSSTDTQYF. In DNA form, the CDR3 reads TGTGCCAGCAGTTTATCATCCTCCACAGATACGCAGTATTTT.

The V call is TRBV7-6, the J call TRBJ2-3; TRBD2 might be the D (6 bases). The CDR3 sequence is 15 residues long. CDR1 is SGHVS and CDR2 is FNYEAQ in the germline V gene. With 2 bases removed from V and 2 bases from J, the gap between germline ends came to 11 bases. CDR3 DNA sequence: TGTGCCAGCAGCTTATGGGACTTAGACACAGATACGCAGTATTTT. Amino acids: CASSLWDLDTDTQYF.

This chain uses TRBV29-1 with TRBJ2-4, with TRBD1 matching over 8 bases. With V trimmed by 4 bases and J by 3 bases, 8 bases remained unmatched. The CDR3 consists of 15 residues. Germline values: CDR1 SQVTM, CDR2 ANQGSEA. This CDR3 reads CSVVDRGSNKNIQYF. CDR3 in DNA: TGCAGCGTTGTCGACAGGGGATCTAACAAAAACATTCAGTACTTC.

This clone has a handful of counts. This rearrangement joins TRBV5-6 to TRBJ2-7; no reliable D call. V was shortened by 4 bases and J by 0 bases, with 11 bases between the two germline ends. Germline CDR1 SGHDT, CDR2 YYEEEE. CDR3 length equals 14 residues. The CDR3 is CASSLPVSSYEQYF. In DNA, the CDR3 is TGTGCCAGCAGCCTACCGGTTAGCTCCTACGAGCAGTACTTC.

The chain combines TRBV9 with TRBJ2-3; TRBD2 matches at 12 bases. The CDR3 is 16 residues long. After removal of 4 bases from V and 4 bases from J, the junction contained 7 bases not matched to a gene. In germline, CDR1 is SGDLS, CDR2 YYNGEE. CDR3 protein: CASSPRLAGEADTQYF. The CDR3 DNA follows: TGTGCCAGCAGCCCCCGACTAGCGGGAGAAGCAGATACGCAGTATTTT.

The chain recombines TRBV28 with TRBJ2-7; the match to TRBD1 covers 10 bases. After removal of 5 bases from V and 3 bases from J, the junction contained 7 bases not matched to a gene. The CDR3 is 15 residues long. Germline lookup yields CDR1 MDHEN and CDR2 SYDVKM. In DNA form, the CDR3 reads TGTGCCAGCAGTCCTCCCGGGACAGGGGACTACGAGCAGTACTTC. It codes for CASSPPGTGDYEQYF.

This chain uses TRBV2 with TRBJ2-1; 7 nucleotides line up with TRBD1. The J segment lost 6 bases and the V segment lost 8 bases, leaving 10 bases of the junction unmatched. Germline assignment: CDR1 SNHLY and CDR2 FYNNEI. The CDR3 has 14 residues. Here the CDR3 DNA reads TGTGCCAGCCTGGGGGACAGAGGGGGCAATGAGCAGTTCTTC. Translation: CASLGDRGGNEQFF. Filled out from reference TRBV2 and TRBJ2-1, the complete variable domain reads EPEVTQTPSHQVTQMGQEVILRCVPISNHLYFYWYRQILGQKVEFLVSFYNNEISEKSEIFDDQFSVERPDGSNFTLKIRSTKLEDSAMYFCASLGDRGGNEQFFGPGTRLTVL.

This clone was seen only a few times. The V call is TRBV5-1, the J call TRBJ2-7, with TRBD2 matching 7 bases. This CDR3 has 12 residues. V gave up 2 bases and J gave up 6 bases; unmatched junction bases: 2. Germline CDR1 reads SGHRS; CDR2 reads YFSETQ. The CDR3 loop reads CASSFGGSEQYF. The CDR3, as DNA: TGCGCCAGCAGCTTCGGGGGGTCCGAGCAGTACTTC.

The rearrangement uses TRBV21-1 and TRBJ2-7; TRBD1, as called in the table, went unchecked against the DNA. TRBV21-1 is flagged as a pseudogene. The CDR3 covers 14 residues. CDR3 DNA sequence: TGTGCCAGCAGCCTGCTCAGGGGTTCCTACGAGCAGTACTTC. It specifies CASSLLRGSYEQYF.

The CDR3 sequence is CASSPPGTENQPQHF. CDR3 coding DNA: TGTGCCAGCTCACCACCGGGGACCGAGAATCAGCCCCAGCATTTT. The rearrangement joins TRBV18 to TRBJ1-5; a possible D gene is TRBD1 (5 bases). CDR1 and CDR2 (germline): KGHSH, LQKENI. V lost 0 bases and J 4 bases, leaving 10 bases between the germline ends. This CDR3 is built from 15 residues.

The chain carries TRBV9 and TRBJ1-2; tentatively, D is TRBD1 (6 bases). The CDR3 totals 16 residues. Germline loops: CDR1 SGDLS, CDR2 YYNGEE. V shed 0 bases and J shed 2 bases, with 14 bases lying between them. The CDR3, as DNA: TGTGCCAGCAGCGTAGAGGGGGGGTTTGTGAACTATGGCTACACCTTC. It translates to CASSVEGGFVNYGYTF.

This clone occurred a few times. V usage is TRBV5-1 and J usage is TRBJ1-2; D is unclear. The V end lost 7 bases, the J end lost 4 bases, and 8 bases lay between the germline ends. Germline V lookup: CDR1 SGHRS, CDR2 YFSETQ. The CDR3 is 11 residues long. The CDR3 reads CASHEGYGYTF. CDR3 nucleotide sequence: TGCGCCAGCCATGAAGGCTATGGCTACACCTTC. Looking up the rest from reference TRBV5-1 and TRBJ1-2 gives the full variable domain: KAGVTQTPRYLIKTRGQQVTLSCSPISGHRSVSWYQQTPGQGLQFLFEYFSETQRNKGNFPGRFSGRQFSNSRSEMNVSTLELGDSALYLCASHEGYGYTFGSGTRLTVV.

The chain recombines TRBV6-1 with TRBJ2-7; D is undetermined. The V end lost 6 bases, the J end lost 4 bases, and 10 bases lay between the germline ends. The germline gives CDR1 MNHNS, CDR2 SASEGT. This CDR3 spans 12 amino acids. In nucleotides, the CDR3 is TGTGCCAGCAGATTAGATGATTACGAGCAGTACTTC. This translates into CASRLDDYEQYF.

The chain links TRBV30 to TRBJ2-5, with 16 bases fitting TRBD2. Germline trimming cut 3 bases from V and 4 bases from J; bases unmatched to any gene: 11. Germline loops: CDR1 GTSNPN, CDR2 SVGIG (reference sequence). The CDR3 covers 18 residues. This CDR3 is CAWRPPGLAGGVLETQYF. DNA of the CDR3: TGTGCCTGGAGACCACCGGGACTAGCGGGAGGGGTACTAGAGACCCAGTACTTC. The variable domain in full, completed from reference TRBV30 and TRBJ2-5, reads SQTIHQWPATLVQPVGSPLSLECTVEGTSNPNLYWYRQAAGRGLQLLFYSVGIGQISSEVPQNLSASRPQDRQFILSSKKLLLSDSGFYLCAWRPPGLAGGVLETQYFGPGTRLLVL.

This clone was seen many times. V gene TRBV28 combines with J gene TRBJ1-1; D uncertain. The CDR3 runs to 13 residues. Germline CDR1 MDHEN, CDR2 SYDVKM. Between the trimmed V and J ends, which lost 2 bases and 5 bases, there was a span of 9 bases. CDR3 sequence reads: CASSLRVQTEAFF. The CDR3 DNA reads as TGTGCCAGCAGTTTAAGAGTACAAACTGAAGCTTTCTTT.